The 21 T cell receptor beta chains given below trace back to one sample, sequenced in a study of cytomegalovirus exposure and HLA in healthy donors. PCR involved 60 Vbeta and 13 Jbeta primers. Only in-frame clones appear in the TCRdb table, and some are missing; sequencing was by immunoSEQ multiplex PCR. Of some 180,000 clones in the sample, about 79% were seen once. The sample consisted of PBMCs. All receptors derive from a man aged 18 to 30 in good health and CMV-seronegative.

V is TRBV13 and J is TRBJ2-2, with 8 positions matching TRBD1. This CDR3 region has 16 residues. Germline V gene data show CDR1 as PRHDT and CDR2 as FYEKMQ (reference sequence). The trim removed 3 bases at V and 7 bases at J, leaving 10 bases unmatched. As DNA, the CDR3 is TGTGCCAGCAGCTTCGATACAGGGGGTGTAGGCGGGGAGCTGTTTTTT. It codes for CASSFDTGGVGGELFF. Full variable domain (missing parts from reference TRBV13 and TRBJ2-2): AAGVIQSPRHLIKEKRETATLKCYPIPRHDTVYWYQQGPGQDPQFLISFYEKMQSDKGSIPDRFSAQQFSDYHSELNMSSLELGDSALYFCASSFDTGGVGGELFFGEGSRLTVL.

This CDR3 is CASSVLGVQGTYNEQFF. The CDR3, as DNA: TGTGCCAGCAGCGTACTAGGGGTACAGGGCACATACAATGAGCAGTTCTTC. V gene TRBV9 combines with J gene TRBJ2-1; perhaps TRBD1 as D (6 bases). The CDR3 is made up of 17 amino acids. V lost 1 base and J 4 bases, leaving 18 bases between the germline ends. Germline V CDR1 and CDR2: SGDLS, YYNGEE.

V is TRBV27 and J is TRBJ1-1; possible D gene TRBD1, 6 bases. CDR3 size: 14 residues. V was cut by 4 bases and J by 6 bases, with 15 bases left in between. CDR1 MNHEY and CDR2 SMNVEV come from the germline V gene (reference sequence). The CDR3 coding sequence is TGTGCCAGCAGTTATAGGGGGTATCGGGCTGAAGCTTTCTTT. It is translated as CASSYRGYRAEAFF.

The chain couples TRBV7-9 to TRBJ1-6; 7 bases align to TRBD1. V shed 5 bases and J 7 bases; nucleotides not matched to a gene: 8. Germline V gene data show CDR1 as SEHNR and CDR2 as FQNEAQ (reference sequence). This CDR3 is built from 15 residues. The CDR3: CASSPRDRENSPLHF. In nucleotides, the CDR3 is TGTGCCAGCAGCCCTCGGGACAGAGAAAATTCACCCCTCCACTTT.

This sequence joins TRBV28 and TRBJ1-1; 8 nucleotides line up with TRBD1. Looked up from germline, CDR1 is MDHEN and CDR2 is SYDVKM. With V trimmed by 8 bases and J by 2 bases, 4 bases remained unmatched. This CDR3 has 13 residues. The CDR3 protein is CASPDRANTEAFF. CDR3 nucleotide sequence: TGTGCCAGCCCGGACAGGGCAAACACTGAAGCTTTCTTT.

CDR3 coding DNA: TGCGCCAGCAGCTTGCCGAGACAGGGGTCTGTGGATGAGCAGTTCTTC. It codes for CASSLPRQGSVDEQFF. The chain links TRBV5-1 to TRBJ2-1; 8 nucleotides line up with TRBD1. V lost 1 base and J lost 8; bases outside the gene matches: 11. Germline V CDR1 and CDR2: SGHRS, YFSETQ. The CDR3 spans 16 residues.

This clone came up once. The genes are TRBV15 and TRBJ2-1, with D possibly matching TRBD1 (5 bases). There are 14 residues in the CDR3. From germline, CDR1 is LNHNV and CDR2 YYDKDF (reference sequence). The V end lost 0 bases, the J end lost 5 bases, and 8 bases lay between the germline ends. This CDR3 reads CATSRERTHNEQFF. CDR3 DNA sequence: TGTGCCACCAGCAGAGAGCGGACACACAATGAGCAGTTCTTC.

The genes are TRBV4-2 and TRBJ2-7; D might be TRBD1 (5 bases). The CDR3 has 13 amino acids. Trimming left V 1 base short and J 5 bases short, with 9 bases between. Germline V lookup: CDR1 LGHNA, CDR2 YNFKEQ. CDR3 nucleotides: TGTGCCAGCAGCCAAGGCCGCAGGGACGAGCAGTACTTC. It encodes CASSQGRRDEQYF.

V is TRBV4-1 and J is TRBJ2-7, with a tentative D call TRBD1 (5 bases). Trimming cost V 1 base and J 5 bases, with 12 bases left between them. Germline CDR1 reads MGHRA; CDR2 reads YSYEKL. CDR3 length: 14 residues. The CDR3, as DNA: TGCGCCAGCAGCCAAGTGAGCAGCAGGGACGAGCAGTACTTC. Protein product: CASSQVSSRDEQYF.

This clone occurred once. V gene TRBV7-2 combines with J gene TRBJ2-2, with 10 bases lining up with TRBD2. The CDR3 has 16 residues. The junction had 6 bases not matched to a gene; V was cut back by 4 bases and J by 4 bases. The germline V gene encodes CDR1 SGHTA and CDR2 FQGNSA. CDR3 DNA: TGTGCCAGCAGCTCCCTAGCGGGGGTCATCACCGGGGAGCTGTTTTTT. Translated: CASSSLAGVITGELFF. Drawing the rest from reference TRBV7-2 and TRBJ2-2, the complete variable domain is GAGVSQSPSNKVTEKGKDVELRCDPISGHTALYWYRQSLGQGLEFLIYFQGNSAPDKSGLPSDRFSAERTGGSVSTLTIQRTQQEDSAVYLCASSSLAGVITGELFFGEGSRLTVL.

The DNA of the CDR3 is TGTGCCACCAGCAGAGACCAGACAAGACCCACCTACAATGAGCAGTTCTTC. Translating gives CATSRDQTRPTYNEQFF. The rearrangement joins TRBV15 to TRBJ2-1, with D unclear. CDR1 and CDR2 from the germline V gene are LNHNV and YYDKDF (reference sequence). V was pared by 0 bases and J by 2 bases, with 14 bases between. There are 17 residues in the CDR3.

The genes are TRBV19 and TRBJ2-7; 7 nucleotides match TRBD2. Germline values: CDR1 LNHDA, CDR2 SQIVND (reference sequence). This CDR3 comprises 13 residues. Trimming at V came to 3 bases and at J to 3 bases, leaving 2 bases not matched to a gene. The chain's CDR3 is CASSIASGYEQYF. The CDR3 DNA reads TGTGCCAGTAGTATCGCTAGCGGCTACGAGCAGTACTTC.

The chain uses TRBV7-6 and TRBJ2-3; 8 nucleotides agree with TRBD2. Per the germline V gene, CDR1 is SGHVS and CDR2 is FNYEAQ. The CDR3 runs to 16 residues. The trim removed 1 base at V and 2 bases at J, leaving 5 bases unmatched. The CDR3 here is CASSLGSGGSTDTQYF. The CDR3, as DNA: TGTGCCAGCAGCTTAGGGAGCGGGGGCTCCACAGATACGCAGTATTTT.

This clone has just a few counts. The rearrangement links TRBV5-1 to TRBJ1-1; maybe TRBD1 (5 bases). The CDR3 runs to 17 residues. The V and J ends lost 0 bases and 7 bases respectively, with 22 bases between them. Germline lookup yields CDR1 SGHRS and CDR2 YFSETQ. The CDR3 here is CASSLAQGGFGSNEAFF. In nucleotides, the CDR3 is TGCGCCAGCAGCTTGGCGCAGGGAGGTTTTGGTTCTAATGAAGCTTTCTTT.

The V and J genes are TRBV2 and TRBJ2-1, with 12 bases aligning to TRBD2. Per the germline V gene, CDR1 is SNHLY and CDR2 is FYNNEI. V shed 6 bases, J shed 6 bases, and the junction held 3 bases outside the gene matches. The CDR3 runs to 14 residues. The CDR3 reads CASRRTSGVNEQFF. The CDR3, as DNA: TGTGCCAGCAGGCGGACTAGCGGGGTCAATGAGCAGTTCTTC.

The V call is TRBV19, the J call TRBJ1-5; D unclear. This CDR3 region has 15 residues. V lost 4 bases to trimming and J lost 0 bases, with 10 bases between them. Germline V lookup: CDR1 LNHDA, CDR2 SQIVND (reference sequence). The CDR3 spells CASSTPWASNQPQHF. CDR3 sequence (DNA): TGTGCCAGTAGTACCCCGTGGGCTAGCAATCAGCCCCAGCATTTT.

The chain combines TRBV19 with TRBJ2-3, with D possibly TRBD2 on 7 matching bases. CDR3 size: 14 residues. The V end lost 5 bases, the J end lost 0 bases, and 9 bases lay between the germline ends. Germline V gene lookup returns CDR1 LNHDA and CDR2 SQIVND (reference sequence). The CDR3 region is CASSRGGSTDTQYF. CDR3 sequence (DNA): TGTGCCAGTAGTCGCGGGGGCAGCACAGATACGCAGTATTTT.

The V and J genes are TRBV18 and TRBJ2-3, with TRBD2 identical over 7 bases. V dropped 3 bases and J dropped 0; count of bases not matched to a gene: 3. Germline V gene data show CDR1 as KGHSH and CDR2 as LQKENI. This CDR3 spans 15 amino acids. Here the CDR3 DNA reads TGTGCCAGCTCACCCGTGGGGGGGAGCACAGATACGCAGTATTTT. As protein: CASSPVGGSTDTQYF.

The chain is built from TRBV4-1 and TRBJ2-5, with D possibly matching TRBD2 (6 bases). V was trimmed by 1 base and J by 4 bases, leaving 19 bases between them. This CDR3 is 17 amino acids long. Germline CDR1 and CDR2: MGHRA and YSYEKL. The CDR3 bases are TGCGCCAGCAGCCAAGGTCTGTCGGGAGTTGTTGTAGAGACCCAGTACTTC. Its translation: CASSQGLSGVVVETQYF.

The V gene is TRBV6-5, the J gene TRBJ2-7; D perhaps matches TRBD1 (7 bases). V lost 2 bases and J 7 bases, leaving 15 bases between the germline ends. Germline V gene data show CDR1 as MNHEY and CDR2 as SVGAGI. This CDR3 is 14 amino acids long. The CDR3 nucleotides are TGTGCCAGCAGTTACCGGAAGGGGGCGGGGGAGCAGTACTTC. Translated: CASSYRKGAGEQYF.

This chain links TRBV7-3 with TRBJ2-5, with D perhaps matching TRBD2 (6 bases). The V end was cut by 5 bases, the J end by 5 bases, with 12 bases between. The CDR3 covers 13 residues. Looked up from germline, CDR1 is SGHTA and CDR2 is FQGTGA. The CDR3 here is CASSMGGRETQYF. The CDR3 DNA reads TGTGCCAGCAGCATGGGGGGACGGGAGACCCAGTACTTC.